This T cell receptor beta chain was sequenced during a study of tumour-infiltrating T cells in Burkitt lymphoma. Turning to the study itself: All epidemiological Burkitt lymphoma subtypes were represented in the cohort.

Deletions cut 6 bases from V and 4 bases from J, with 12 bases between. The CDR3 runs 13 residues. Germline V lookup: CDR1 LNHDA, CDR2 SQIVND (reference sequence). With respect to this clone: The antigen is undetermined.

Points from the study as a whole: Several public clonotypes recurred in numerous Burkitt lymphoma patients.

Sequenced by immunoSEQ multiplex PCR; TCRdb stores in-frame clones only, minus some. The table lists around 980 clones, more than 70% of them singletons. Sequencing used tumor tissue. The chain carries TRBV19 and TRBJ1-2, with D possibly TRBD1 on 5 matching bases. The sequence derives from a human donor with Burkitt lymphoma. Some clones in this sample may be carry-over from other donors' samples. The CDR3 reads CASSLQVSYGYTF. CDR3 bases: TGTGCCAGTAGCCTACAGGTCAGCTATGGCTACACCTTC. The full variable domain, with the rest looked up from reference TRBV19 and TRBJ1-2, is DGGITQSPKYLFRKEGQNVTLSCEQNLNHDAMYWYRQDPGQGLRLIYYSQIVNDFQKGDIAEGYSVSREKKESFPLTVTSAQKNPTAFYLCASSLQVSYGYTFGSGTRLTVV.